This T cell receptor beta chain was profiled in a study of breast tumors, draining lymph nodes, adjacent tissues. Study-wide findings and caveats: Tumors had less TCR diversity than lymph nodes, more than nontumor tissue.

Breast cancer patients provided tissue from their axillary draining lymph nodes. Via MiXCR, TCRdb re-called the multiplex PCR reads, giving one row per CDR3 protein. The table has 100,000 to 150,000 distinct CDR3 sequences, 20% to 25% seen once; the top ten hold around 2.6%. A remark on this clonotype: Its antigen is as yet unknown.

The sequenced material came from axillary lymph node tissue. The source of this sequence is a female donor with breast cancer. Some clones in this sample may be carry-over from other donors' samples.

The CDR3 region has the DNA TGTGCCAGACCCGGGACTGGGACCTCGAGCGGGGAGCTGTTTTTT. The encoded protein is CARPGTGTSSGELFF. The chain links TRBV19 to TRBJ2-2, with D tentatively TRBD2 (6 bases). The germline V and J ends were trimmed by 9 bases and 7 bases, with 21 bases remaining between them. The CDR3 is made up of 15 amino acids. The V gene's germline CDR1 is LNHDA and CDR2 SQIVND (reference sequence).